This record covers a single TCR beta chain. The junction shows a germline mismatch at one end, possibly a read error. RNA and DNA were co-extracted from roughly 20-30 mg of unsorted bulk tissue. This entry belongs to a study of tumor-infiltrating lymphocytes in primary liver carcinoma. Germline lookup yields CDR1 MNHEY and CDR2 SVGAGI. The CDR3 runs to 13 residues. Making TCR beta cDNA involved approximately 0.5 ug total RNA and a constant-region primer. Three nested multiplex PCR rounds of slightly modified ARM-PCR generated TCR beta libraries. TRBV1-TRBV30 forward primers paired with a C-beta reverse primer drove the first two PCR rounds, approximately 11 cycles each. Using its own MiXCR run on the multiplex PCR reads, TCRdb lists one record per CDR3 protein. Of 150,000 to 200,000 distinct CDR3 sequences listed, around four fifths are singletons.

Input material: tumor tissue from primary liver carcinoma. V and J are TRBV6-5 and TRBJ1-1; D call uncertain. The sequence was collected from a man between 40 and 49 years old with primary liver carcinoma and hepatitis B virus infection. The CDR3 coding sequence is TGTGCCAGCATTCTAACCAGTTACACTGAAGCTATCTTT. Protein: CASILTSYTEAIF.